Below, 22 T cell receptor beta chains from the same sample are listed, as sequenced in a study of blood T cells in healthy people across ages. Primed by a sample-barcoded 5' primer and a J-beta primer mix, a second PCR proceeded for about 7 to 11 cycles. TCRdb redid the calling of the 5' RACE reads with MiXCR, one entry per CDR3 protein. In the table there are some 1.5 million distinct CDR3 sequences, 28% of which are singletons. Source material: blood. The receptors originated from a woman under 40 in good health.

This clonotype was detected a few times. The chain couples TRBV6-2 or TRBV6-3 to TRBJ2-1; D gene ambiguous. Germline CDR1 is MNHEY and CDR2 is SVGEGT. This CDR3 has 15 amino acids. V lost 5 bases to trimming and J lost 6 bases, with 17 bases between them. The CDR3 DNA is TGTGCCAGCAGTCCGACTTCGGACCAGACCAATGAGCAGTTCTTC. Translated: CASSPTSDQTNEQFF.

This rearrangement joins TRBV12-3 or TRBV12-4 to TRBJ2-2; 10 bases are shared with TRBD2. V shed 9 bases, J shed 6 bases, and the junction held 10 bases outside the gene matches. The CDR3 runs to 15 residues. For the CDR3, the DNA is TGTGCCAGTCGAAGACAAGCGGGAGGGCCCGGGGAGCTGTTTTTT. This encodes CASRRQAGGPGELFF.

The chain is built from TRBV18 and TRBJ1-5; no reliable D call. V was clipped by 0 bases and J by 6 bases, with 9 bases between them. The CDR3 loop spans 14 amino acids. In germline, CDR1 is KGHSH, CDR2 LQKENI. The CDR3 protein is CASSPPGGSQPQHF. The CDR3 nucleotides read TGTGCCAGCTCACCACCCGGCGGCAGTCAGCCCCAGCATTTT.

This clonotype came up a few times. A much larger clone differs by one base, so this may be a read error. The chain is built from TRBV4-1 and TRBJ2-7, with 7 positions matching TRBD2. The CDR3 is made up of 16 amino acids. The V gene end was trimmed by 4 bases and the J gene end by 1 base; junction bases not matched to a gene: 10. Germline assignment: CDR1 MGHRA and CDR2 YSYEKL. The CDR3 protein is CASSLDLASGSYEQYF. The CDR3 DNA reads TGCGCCAGCAGCCTAGATTTGGCTAGCGGATCCTACGAGCAGTACTTC.

This clonotype occurred a few times. In DNA, the CDR3 is TGTGCCAGCAACGGACAGGGGAGCAATCAGCCCCAGCATTTT. Its protein is CASNGQGSNQPQHF. The chain recombines TRBV28 with TRBJ1-5; TRBD1 matches 9 bases. The CDR3 contains 14 residues. After removal of 7 bases from V and 1 base from J, the junction contained 2 bases not matched to a gene. Germline CDR1 reads MDHEN; CDR2 reads SYDVKM.

The J gene is TRBJ2-5, the V gene TRBV7-2, with D possibly matching TRBD2 (6 bases). CDR1 and CDR2 from the germline V gene are SGHTA and FQGNSA. V was trimmed by 5 bases and J by 4 bases, leaving 20 bases between them. This CDR3 comprises 16 residues. The CDR3 DNA is TGTGCCAGCAGCCAACCACAGCGGGTCGTGGGAGAGACCCAGTACTTC. This translates into CASSQPQRVVGETQYF. Based on the CDR3 plus reference TRBV7-2 and TRBJ2-5, the full variable domain is GAGVSQSPSNKVTEKGKDVELRCDPISGHTALYWYRQSLGQGLEFLIYFQGNSAPDKSGLPSDRFSAERTGGSVSTLTIQRTQQEDSAVYLCASSQPQRVVGETQYFGPGTRLLVL.

There are a few counts of this clonotype. The chain is built from TRBV5-1 and TRBJ2-1; 10 bases fit TRBD2. The CDR3 is 20 amino acids. Germline V lookup: CDR1 SGHRS, CDR2 YFSETQ. V dropped 0 bases and J dropped 1; count of bases not matched to a gene: 13. Here the CDR3 DNA reads TGCGCCAGCAGCTTGGGGGGGTCTAGCGGGGGCCATAGTTCCTACAATGAGCAGTTCTTC. Protein sequence: CASSLGGSSGGHSSYNEQFF.

Points on this clonotype: The junction departs from germline at one end; a sequencing error may be responsible. The rearrangement joins TRBV7-6 to TRBJ1-6; D is possibly TRBD1 (5 bases). There are 16 residues in the CDR3. The germline V gene encodes CDR1 SGHVS and CDR2 FNYEAQ. DNA of the CDR3: TGTGCCAGCAGCTTAACCCCCGGGACCGCCAATTCGCCCCTCCACTTT. This translates into CASSLTPGTANSPLHF.

This chain uses TRBV7-2 with TRBJ1-2; D call uncertain. Between the trimmed V and J ends, which lost 0 bases and 6 bases, there was a span of 14 bases. CDR3 length: 15 amino acids. Germline V CDR1 and CDR2: SGHTA, FQGNSA. CDR3 in amino acids: CASSLAQSRPHGYTF. CDR3 in DNA: TGTGCCAGCAGCTTAGCGCAGTCCCGGCCCCATGGCTACACCTTC.

As for this clonotype: Relative to the germline gene, one junction end is altered; a read error may explain this. The rearrangement links TRBV6-6 to TRBJ2-1, with TRBD2 identical over 8 bases. The germline V gene encodes CDR1 MNHNY and CDR2 SVGAGI (reference sequence). The CDR3 has 14 residues. The CDR3 sequence: CACSWASGFNEQFF. In DNA form, the CDR3 reads TGTGCCTGCAGTTGGGCTAGCGGGTTCAATGAGCAGTTCTTC.

This clonotype was counted a few times. V usage is TRBV6-5 and J usage is TRBJ2-4; 8 bases map to TRBD1. The DNA end favors TRBJ2-7, so the J call may be wrong. The CDR3 covers 14 residues. The germline V gene encodes CDR1 MNHEY and CDR2 SVGAGI. In nucleotides, the CDR3 is TGTGCCAGCAGTCTGAGCAGGGGGCTGTTCGAGCAGTACTTC. It specifies CASSLSRGLFEQYF.

This clonotype was seen more than once but under ten times. The gene calls are TRBV10-3 and TRBJ2-7; 13 bases match TRBD2. The junction had 8 bases not matched to a gene; V was cut back by 6 bases and J by 6 bases. The CDR3 has 15 residues. Germline lookup yields CDR1 ENHRY and CDR2 SYGVKD. DNA of the CDR3: TGTGCCATCAGCCACGGACTAGCGGGAGAATCCGAGCAGTACTTC. Protein sequence: CAISHGLAGESEQYF.

V gene TRBV28 combines with J gene TRBJ1-1, with D perhaps matching TRBD1 (5 bases). This CDR3 has 10 amino acids. The germline V gene has CDR1 MDHEN and CDR2 SYDVKM. Between the trimmed V and J ends, which lost 6 bases and 8 bases, there was a span of 7 bases. The CDR3 protein is CASSYREAFF. Written as DNA, the CDR3 is TGTGCCAGCAGCTACAGGGAAGCTTTCTTT.

This clonotype was observed many times. The chain employs TRBV5-1 and TRBJ2-7; unclear D gene. The germline gives CDR1 SGHRS, CDR2 YFSETQ. The V end lost 0 bases, the J end lost 2 bases, and 9 bases lay between the germline ends. The CDR3 loop spans 14 amino acids. The CDR3 loop is CASSLDPDTYEQYF. The CDR3 DNA follows: TGCGCCAGCAGCTTGGATCCAGATACCTACGAGCAGTACTTC.

V usage is TRBV7-2 and J usage is TRBJ2-3; D remains unclear. The V end lost 5 bases, the J end lost 6 bases, and 12 bases lay between the germline ends. Germline CDR1 reads SGHTA; CDR2 reads FQGNSA. The length of the CDR3 is 13 residues. The CDR3 region has the DNA TGTGCCAGCAGCCCGACCCGGATGGATACGCAGTATTTT. Protein sequence: CASSPTRMDTQYF.

This clonotype showed up many times. The V call is TRBV29-1, the J call TRBJ2-6; D may be TRBD1 (5 bases). V lost 3 bases, J lost 2 bases, and 8 bases lay in between. Germline CDR1 SQVTM, CDR2 ANQGSEA. This CDR3 spans 14 amino acids. The CDR3 region is CSVDGAPGANVLTF. The CDR3 nucleotides are TGCAGCGTTGATGGGGCCCCTGGGGCCAACGTCCTGACTTTC.

This clonotype was counted at least ten times. The chain uses TRBV15 and TRBJ2-7; 12 bases fit TRBD2. Germline V gene data show CDR1 as LNHNV and CDR2 as YYDKDF (reference sequence). The CDR3 extends over 15 amino acids. Trimming took 1 base from V and 6 from J; bases not matched to a gene: 4. This chain's CDR3 is CATSRGLAGDSEQYF. CDR3 in DNA: TGTGCCACCAGCAGAGGACTAGCGGGAGACTCCGAGCAGTACTTC.

This clonotype has a handful of counts. The chain has TRBV6-6 and TRBJ2-7, with 7 positions matching TRBD1. J gave up 0 bases and V 6 bases, and 8 bases lay outside the gene matches. Germline CDR1 MNHNY, CDR2 SVGAGI (reference sequence). The CDR3 spans 15 residues. The CDR3 sequence: CASRIGQANSYEQYF. CDR3 DNA sequence: TGTGCCAGCAGGATAGGACAGGCGAACTCCTACGAGCAGTACTTC.

The chain recombines TRBV27 with TRBJ2-1, with D perhaps assigned TRBD1 or TRBD2 (5 bases each). There are 14 residues in the CDR3. CDR1 is MNHEY, CDR2 SMNVEV, per germline (reference sequence). With 3 bases removed from V and 6 bases from J, the gap between germline ends came to 12 bases. CDR3 residues: CASSFDGASNEQFF. The CDR3 DNA follows: TGTGCCAGCAGTTTCGACGGGGCGAGCAATGAGCAGTTCTTC.

This clonotype was counted only a few times. The chain carries TRBV29-1 and TRBJ1-5; 7 bases map to TRBD1. Germline V lookup: CDR1 SQVTM, CDR2 ANQGSEA. The V gene end was trimmed by 5 bases and the J gene end by 5 bases; junction bases not matched to a gene: 12. This CDR3 contains 15 residues. CDR3 sequence reads: CSVIRTGGRDQPQHF. CDR3 in DNA: TGCAGCGTTATAAGGACAGGCGGGCGGGATCAGCCCCAGCATTTT.

The rearrangement joins TRBV12-3 or TRBV12-4 to TRBJ2-3; D is undetermined. V was trimmed by 6 bases and J by 2 bases, leaving 6 bases between them. The CDR3 has 12 amino acids. The DNA for the CDR3 is TGTGCCAGCAGAGTGACCACAGATACGCAGTATTTT. Translating it yields CASRVTTDTQYF.

At least ten counts were recorded for this clonotype. The V and J genes are TRBV5-1 and TRBJ1-2; D ambiguous. The V and J ends lost 2 bases and 8 bases respectively, with 13 bases between them. Germline CDR1 and CDR2: SGHRS and YFSETQ. This CDR3 comprises 13 residues. CDR3: CASSFGGSEGYTF. Written as DNA, the CDR3 is TGCGCCAGCAGCTTCGGCGGGTCGGAAGGCTACACCTTC.